This TCR beta chain was sequenced for a study of T cells after yellow fever vaccination. The overall study: The fractions with low cell numbers were processed using SMART-Seq v4 Ultra Low Input. Study-wide findings and caveats: In post-booster samples, most primary-vaccination clones reappeared (approximately 97% CD4, approximately 91% CD8). Researchers report a weaker secondary response that nonetheless peaked faster, day 5 versus 15.

CDR3 size: 14 residues. Germline loops: CDR1 MGHRA, CDR2 YSYEKL. V was shortened by 4 bases and J by 4 bases, with 11 bases between the two germline ends. Points on this clonotype: The antigen remains unidentified.

A 5'RACE template-switching step, the method used to make TCR cDNA, added a universal primer site and UMIs. Each CDR3 protein is one row after TCRdb ran MiXCR on the 5' RACE reads. The sample includes 150,000 to 200,000 distinct CDR3 sequences, 11% seen only once; the top ten take approximately 34%. The sequencing here drew on CD8+ T cells sorted from PBMCs, taken 15 days after the yellow fever booster vaccination. This TCR derives from a man aged 18-30 years who received the YFV17D yellow fever vaccine. The chain links TRBV4-1 to TRBJ2-1, with a weak D call TRBD1 (5 bases). CDR3 sequence reads: CASSPKRGYNEQFF. The CDR3 region has the DNA TGCGCCAGCAGCCCCAAAAGGGGATACAATGAGCAGTTCTTC.